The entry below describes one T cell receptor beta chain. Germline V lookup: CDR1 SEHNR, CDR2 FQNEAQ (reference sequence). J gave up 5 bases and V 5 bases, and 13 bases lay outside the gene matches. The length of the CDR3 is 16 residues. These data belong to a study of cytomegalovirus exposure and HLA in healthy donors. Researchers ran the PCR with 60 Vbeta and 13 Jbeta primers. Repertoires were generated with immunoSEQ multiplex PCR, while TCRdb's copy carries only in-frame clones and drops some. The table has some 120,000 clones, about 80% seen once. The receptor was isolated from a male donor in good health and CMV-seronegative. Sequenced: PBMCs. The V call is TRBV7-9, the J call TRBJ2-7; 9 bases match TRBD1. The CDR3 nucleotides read TGTGCCAGCAGCAAAGGCCCCGGACAGGGGACAAACGAGCAGTACTTC. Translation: CASSKGPGQGTNEQYF.